This T cell receptor beta chain was retrieved from a study of low-dose radiotherapy and immunotherapy resistance in tumors. Whole-study context: Cohort 1 was given 0.5 Gy fractions every 2 weeks, 6.5 Gy in total.

This clonotype has only one observation. Given a far larger clone just one base away, this is likely a sequencing read error. TRAV- and TRBV-specific primers primed first-strand cDNA, covering alpha and beta chains. A roughly 20-cycle PCR with a constant-region primer and V-primer adapter amplified TCRs. One entry per CDR3 protein results from TCRdb running MiXCR on the reads. Of about 30,000 distinct CDR3 sequences listed, 49% were seen once; the top ten hold 4.5% to 6.5%. Specified time point: after trial treatment. Noted treatment: LDRT plus nivolumab, ipilimumab, low-dose cyclophosphamide and aspirin (RACIN trial). Nivolumab, ipilimumab, aspirin, low-dose cyclophosphamide and low-dose radiotherapy were given to donors. This TCR derives from a male donor with gallbladder cancer. The sample was PBMCs, taken after low-dose radiotherapy plus immunotherapy.

Here the CDR3 DNA reads TGTACCAGCAGTCCCCTAGATACGCAGTATTTT. This codes for CTSSPLDTQYF. The chain carries TRBV6-8 and TRBJ2-3; no definite D call. CDR1 is MNHGY, CDR2 SAAAGT, per germline. This CDR3 is built from 11 residues.